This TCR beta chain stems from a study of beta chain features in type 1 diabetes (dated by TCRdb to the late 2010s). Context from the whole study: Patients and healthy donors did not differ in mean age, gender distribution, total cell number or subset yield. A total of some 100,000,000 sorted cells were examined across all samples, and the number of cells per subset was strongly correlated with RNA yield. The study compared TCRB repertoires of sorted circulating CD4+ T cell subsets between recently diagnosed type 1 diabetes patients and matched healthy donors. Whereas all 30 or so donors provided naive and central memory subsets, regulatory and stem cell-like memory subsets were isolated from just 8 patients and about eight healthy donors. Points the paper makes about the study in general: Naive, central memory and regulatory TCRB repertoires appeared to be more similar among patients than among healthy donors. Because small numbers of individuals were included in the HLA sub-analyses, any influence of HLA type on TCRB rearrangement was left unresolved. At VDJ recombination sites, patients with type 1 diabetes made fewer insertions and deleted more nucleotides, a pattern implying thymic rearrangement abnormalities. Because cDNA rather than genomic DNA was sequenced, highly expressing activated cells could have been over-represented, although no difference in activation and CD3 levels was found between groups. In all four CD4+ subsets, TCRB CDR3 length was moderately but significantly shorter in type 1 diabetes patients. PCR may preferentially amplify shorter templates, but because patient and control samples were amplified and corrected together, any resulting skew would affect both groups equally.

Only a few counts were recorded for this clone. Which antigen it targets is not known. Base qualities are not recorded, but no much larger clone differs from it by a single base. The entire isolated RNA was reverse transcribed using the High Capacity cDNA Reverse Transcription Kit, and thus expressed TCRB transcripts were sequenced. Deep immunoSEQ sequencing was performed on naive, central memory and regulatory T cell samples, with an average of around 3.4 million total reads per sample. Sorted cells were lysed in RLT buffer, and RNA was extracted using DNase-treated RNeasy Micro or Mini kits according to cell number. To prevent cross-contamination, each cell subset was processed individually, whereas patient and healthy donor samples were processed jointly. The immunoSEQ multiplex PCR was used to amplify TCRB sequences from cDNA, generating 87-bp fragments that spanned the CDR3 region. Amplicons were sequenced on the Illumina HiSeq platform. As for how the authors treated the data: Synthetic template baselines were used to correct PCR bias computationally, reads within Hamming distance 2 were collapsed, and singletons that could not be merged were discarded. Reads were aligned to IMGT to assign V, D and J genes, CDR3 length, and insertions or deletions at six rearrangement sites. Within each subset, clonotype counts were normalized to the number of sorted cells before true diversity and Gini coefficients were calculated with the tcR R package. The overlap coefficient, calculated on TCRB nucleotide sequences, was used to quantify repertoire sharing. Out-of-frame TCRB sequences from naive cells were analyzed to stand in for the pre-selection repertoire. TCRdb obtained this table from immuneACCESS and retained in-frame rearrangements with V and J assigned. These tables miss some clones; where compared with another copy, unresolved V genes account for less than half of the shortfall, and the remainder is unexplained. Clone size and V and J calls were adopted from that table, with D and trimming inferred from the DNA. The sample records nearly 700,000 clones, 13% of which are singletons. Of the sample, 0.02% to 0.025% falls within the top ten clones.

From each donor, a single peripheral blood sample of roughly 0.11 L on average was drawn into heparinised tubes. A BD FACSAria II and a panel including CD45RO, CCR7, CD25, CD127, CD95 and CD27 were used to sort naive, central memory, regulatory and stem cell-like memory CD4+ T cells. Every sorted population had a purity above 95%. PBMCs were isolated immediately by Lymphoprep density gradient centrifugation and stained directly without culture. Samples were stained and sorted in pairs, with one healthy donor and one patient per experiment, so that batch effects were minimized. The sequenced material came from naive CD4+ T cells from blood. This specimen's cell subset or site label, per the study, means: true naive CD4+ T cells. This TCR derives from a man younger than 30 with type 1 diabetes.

The CDR3 loop reads CASNTQGVPGGYTF. The nucleotides are TGTGCCAGCAATACCCAGGGGGTCCCGGGTGGCTACACCTTC. This chain joins TRBV2 to TRBJ1-2; TRBD1 matches 7 bases in the middle. V trim: 7 bases; J trim: 7 bases; unmatched bases: 12. CDR1 and CDR2, looked up from the germline V gene, are SNHLY and FYNNEI. The CDR3 covers 14 residues, taking in both the cysteine and the phenylalanine. Only the CDR3 DNA is retained, 42 bases long and in frame from the first base.